This T cell receptor beta chain was sequenced in a study of PD-1 blockade in classical Hodgkin lymphoma. J lost 4 bases, V lost 4 bases, and 7 bases had no gene match. Germline CDR1 reads SGHDN; CDR2 reads FVKESK. This CDR3 has 15 amino acids. Sequencing was performed with immunoSEQ multiplex PCR; in TCRdb, only in-frame clones are kept and a portion is missing. The sample yields about 85,000 clones, around 90% seen once. Relapse after autologous stem cell transplantation occurred in every patient, and brentuximab vedotin exposure varied. The chain joins TRBV14 to TRBJ1-2, with TRBD1 identical over 9 bases. The sequence came from a human donor with classical Hodgkin lymphoma. The sequenced sample was peripheral blood mononuclear cells (PBMCs), obtained before the second cycle of nivolumab. The CDR3 is CASSPSGTGTYGYTF. Written as DNA, the CDR3 is TGTGCCAGCAGCCCCTCCGGGACAGGGACCTATGGCTACACCTTC. Filled out from reference TRBV14 and TRBJ1-2, the complete variable domain reads EAGVTQFPSHSVIEKGQTVTLRCDPISGHDNLYWYRRVMGKEIKFLLHFVKESKQDESGMPNNRFLAERTGGTYSTLKVQPAELEDSGVYFCASSPSGTGTYGYTFGSGTRLTVV.